The rows below give T cell receptor beta chains drawn from one sample of a study of vaccination and CD4 T cells after COVID-19. Which antigens these TCRs recognize remains unknown. TCRdb re-analysed the PCR reads in MiXCR, keeping a single row per CDR3 protein. The table records 9,000 to 15,000 distinct CDR3 sequences, about 61% of them present only once. Sequencing was done on a sample of CD4+ T cells from blood, cultured in vitro. The source is a human donor who had recovered from COVID-19. CDR3s leave out the opening cysteine and the closing phenylalanine or tryptophan. For some rows the clone size is stated as once, few or many, or as a class when expanded; others skip it.

>NA|TRBJ1-1|TRBV11-2
ASSRSTGPGKAF
>NA|TRBJ2-7|TRBV29-1
SVAQAGAREQY
>NA|TRBJ2-5|TRBV7-9
ASSLPVWDGREY
>few|TRBJ1-1|TRBV20-1
SASFQGLSTEAF
>NA|TRBJ2-3|TRBV6-4
ASSDVAGGTDTQY
>few|TRBJ1-6|TRBV7-9
ASSFGGGNSPLH
>NA|TRBJ1-1|TRBV2
ASTVEMNTEAF
>few|TRBJ1-5|TRBV19
ASSVHREARQPQH
>few|TRBJ2-1|TRBV20-1
SARDRVSGGHLEF
>NA|TRBJ1-5|TRBV20-1
SAFSQTGYSNQPQH
>NA|TRBJ2-7|TRBV20-1
SSPSGDYYEQY
>NA|TRBJ1-6|TRBV5-3
ASSLVGGGSPLH
>NA|TRBJ1-6|TRBV11-2
ASSPPGGGSPLH
>few|TRBJ2-5|TRBV6-2/TRBV6-3
ASSPQETQY
>once|TRBJ2-1|TRBV20-1
SATGAYNEQF
>NA|TRBJ2-3|TRBV20-1
SARPYSADTQY
>NA|TRBJ2-3|TRBV20-1
SARLAGGLNTQY
>NA|TRBJ2-7|TRBV18
ASSPGQGRGEQY
>NA|TRBJ2-1|TRBV28
ASSFRLAGIHEQF
>few|TRBJ2-5|TRBV20-1
SARDSGTGGGETQY
>NA|TRBJ2-7|TRBV7-6
ASSSNSGAWGYEQY
>NA|TRBJ2-7|TRBV2
ASSRLAGASYEQY
>NA|TRBJ2-3|TRBV12-3/TRBV12-4
ASSIDRVPDTQY
>NA|TRBJ1-1|TRBV18
ASSPRPIEAF
>few|TRBJ1-1|TRBV7-6
ASSSRQGANTEAF
>NA|TRBJ1-1|TRBV28
ASRGGTANTEAF
>NA|TRBJ2-7|TRBV5-4
ASSQHLGQGYEQY
>NA|TRBJ2-5|TRBV2
ASTRSYSGKGETQY
>NA|TRBJ2-7|TRBV28
AAVSLSYEQY
>medium-sized|TRBJ2-1|TRBV12-2
ASRVRGPRYNEQF
>NA|TRBJ2-1|TRBV20-1
SARGSGSRNEQF
>NA|TRBJ2-7|TRBV5-4
ASSPNRDTLYEQY
>few|TRBJ1-6|TRBV20-1
SARGRQLGLNSPLH
>NA|TRBJ1-3|TRBV30
AWSSGLPLTTAGNTIY
>NA|TRBJ2-3|TRBV20-1
SADRRLSSTDTQY
>NA|TRBJ2-5|TRBV5-6
ASSVKGLAVETQY
>NA|TRBJ2-3|TRBV5-1
ASSLAPLGREAATQY
>few|TRBJ2-2|TRBV10-3
AISAGVNTGELF
>NA|TRBJ2-7|TRBV20-1
SATGTGEGWEQY
>NA|TRBJ2-1|TRBV20-1
SASPLVGLAGGSNEQF
>NA|TRBJ1-2|TRBV29-1
SVVRGNYGYT
>NA|TRBJ2-1|TRBV7-3
ASSPDEQF
>NA|TRBJ1-5|TRBV27
ASRSSGGRLVGQPQH
>NA|TRBJ2-2|TRBV20-1
SAPKGRFTGELF
>NA|TRBJ1-5|TRBV6-1
ASSDRFNQPQH
>medium-sized|TRBJ1-1|TRBV18
ASSLVRGNTEAF